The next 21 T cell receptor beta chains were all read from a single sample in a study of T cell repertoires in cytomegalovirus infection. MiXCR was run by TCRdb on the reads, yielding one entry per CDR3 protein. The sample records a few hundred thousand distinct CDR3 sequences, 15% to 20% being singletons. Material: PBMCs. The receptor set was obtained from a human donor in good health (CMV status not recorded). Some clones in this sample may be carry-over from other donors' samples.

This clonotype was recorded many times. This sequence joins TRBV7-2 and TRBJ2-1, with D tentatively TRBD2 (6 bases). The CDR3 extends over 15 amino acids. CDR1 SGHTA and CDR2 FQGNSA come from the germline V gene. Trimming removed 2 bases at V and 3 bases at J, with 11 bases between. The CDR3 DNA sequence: TGTGCCAGCAGCTTAACGGCGGGGATCTACAATGAGCAGTTCTTC. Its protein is CASSLTAGIYNEQFF.

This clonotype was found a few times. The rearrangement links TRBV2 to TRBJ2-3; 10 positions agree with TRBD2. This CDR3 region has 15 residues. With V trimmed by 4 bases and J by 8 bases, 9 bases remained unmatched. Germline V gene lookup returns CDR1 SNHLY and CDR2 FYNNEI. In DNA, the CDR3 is TGTGCCAGCAGTGCGAGCGGGGGGGGCCGCGGTACGCAGTATTTT. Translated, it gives CASSASGGGRGTQYF.

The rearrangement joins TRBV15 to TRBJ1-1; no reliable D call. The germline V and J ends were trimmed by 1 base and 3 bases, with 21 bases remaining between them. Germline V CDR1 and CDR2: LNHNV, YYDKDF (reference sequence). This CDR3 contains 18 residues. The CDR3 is CATSRVRAPNLEDTEAFF. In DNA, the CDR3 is TGTGCCACCAGCAGAGTAAGGGCCCCTAACCTCGAGGACACTGAAGCTTTCTTT.

CDR3 DNA sequence: TGTGCCACCAGCAGAGTGAGCGGGGAGGTGAATGAGCAGTTCTTC. It codes for CATSRVSGEVNEQFF. This chain connects TRBV15 to TRBJ2-1; 7 bases align to TRBD2. The CDR3 length is 15 residues. Germline V lookup: CDR1 LNHNV, CDR2 YYDKDF (reference sequence). The V and J ends lost 1 base and 7 bases, in that order; junction bases with no gene match: 7.

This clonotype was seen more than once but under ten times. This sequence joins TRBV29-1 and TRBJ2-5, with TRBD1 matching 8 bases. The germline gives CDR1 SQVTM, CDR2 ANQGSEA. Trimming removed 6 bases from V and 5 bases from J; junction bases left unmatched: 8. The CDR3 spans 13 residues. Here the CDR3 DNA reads TGCAGCGTGGAAACAGGGGGACGGGAGACCCAGTACTTC. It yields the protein CSVETGGRETQYF.

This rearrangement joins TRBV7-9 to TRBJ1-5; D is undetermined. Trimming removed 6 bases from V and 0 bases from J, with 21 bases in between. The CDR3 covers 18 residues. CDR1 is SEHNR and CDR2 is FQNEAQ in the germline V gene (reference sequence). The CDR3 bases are TGTGCCAGCAGTCCTTGTGCTTACCGGCTAAATAGCAATCAGCCCCAGCATTTT. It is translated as CASSPCAYRLNSNQPQHF.

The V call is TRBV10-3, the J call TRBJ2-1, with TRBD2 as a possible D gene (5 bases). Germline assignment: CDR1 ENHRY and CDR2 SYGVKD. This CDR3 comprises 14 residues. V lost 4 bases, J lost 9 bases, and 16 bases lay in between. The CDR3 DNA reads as TGTGCCATCAGTGTTTCTAGCACCTGGGGTGAGCAGTTCTTC. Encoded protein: CAISVSSTWGEQFF.

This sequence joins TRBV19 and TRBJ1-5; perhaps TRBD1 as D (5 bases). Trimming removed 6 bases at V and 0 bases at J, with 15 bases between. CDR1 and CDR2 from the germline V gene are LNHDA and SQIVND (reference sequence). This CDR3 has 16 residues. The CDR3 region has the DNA TGTGCCAGTAGCCCCGTTCAGGGATATAGCAATCAGCCCCAGCATTTT. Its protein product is CASSPVQGYSNQPQHF.

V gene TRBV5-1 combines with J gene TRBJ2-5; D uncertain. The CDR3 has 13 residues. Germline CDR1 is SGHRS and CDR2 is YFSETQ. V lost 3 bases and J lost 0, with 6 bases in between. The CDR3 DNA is TGCGCCAGCAGCTCACGGTACCAAGAGACCCAGTACTTC. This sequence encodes CASSSRYQETQYF.

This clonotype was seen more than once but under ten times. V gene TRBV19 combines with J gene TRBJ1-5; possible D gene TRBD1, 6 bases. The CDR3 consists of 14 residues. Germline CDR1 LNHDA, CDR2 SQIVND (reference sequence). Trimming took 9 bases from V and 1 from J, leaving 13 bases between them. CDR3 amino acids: CASRDITSNQPQHF. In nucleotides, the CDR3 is TGTGCCAGCCGGGACATCACGAGCAATCAGCCCCAGCATTTT. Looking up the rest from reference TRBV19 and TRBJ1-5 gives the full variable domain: DGGITQSPKYLFRKEGQNVTLSCEQNLNHDAMYWYRQDPGQGLRLIYYSQIVNDFQKGDIAEGYSVSREKKESFPLTVTSAQKNPTAFYLCASRDITSNQPQHFGDGTRLSIL.

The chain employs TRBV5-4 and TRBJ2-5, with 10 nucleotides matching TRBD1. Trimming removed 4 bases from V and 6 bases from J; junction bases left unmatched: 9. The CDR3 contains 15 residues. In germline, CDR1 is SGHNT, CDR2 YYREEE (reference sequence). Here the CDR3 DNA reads TGTGCCAGCAGCAAAGGACAGGGGGAGTTGAAGACCCAGTACTTC. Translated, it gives CASSKGQGELKTQYF.

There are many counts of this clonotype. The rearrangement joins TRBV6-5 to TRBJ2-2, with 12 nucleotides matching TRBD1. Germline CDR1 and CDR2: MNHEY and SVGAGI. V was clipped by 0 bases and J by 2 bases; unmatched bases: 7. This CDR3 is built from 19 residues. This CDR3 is CASSYSHRDRGPNTGELFF. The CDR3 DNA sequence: TGTGCCAGCAGTTACTCCCACCGGGACAGGGGGCCAAACACCGGGGAGCTGTTTTTT.

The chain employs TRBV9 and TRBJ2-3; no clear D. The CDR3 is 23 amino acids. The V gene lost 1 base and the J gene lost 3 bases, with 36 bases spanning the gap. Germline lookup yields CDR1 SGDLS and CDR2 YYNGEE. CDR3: CASSVTPGYSLQSRFRITDTQYF. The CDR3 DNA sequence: TGTGCCAGCAGCGTAACCCCCGGGTATAGCCTACAATCTCGCTTCCGAATTACAGATACGCAGTATTTT.

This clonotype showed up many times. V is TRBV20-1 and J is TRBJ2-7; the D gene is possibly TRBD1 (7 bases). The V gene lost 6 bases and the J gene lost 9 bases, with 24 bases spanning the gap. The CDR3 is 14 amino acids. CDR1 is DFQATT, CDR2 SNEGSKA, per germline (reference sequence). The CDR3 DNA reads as TGCAGTGCCGGGAGCCTGGAGCCGAGGGGGCCGCAGTACTTC. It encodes CSAGSLEPRGPQYF.

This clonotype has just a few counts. The CDR3 protein is CASRGGSHNEQFF. CDR3 bases: TGTGCCAGTAGGGGGGGTTCCCACAATGAGCAGTTCTTC. The chain joins TRBV12-3 or TRBV12-4 to TRBJ2-1; tentative D call: TRBD2 (7 bases). The V end lost 9 bases, the J end lost 5 bases, and 14 bases lay between the germline ends. The CDR3 sequence is 13 residues long.

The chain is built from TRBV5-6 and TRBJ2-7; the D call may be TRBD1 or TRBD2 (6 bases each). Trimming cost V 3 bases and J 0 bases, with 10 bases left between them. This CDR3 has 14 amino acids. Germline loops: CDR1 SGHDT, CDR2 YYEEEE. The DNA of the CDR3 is TGTGCCAGCAGCTACGGGGGCCCCTCCTACGAGCAGTACTTC. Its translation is CASSYGGPSYEQYF.

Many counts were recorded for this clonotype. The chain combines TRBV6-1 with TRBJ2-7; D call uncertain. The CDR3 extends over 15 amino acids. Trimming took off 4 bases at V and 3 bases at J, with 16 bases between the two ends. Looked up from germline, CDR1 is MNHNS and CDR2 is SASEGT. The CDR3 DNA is TGTGCCAGCAGTGTGTCCGGGCTCCAATACTACGAGCAGTACTTC. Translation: CASSVSGLQYYEQYF.

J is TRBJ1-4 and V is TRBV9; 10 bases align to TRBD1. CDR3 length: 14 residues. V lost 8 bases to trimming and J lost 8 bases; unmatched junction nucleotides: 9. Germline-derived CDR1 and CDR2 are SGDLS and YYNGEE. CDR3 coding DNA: TGTGCCAGGCCCCGGGACAGGGGACGCGAAAAACTGTTTTTT. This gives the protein CARPRDRGREKLFF.

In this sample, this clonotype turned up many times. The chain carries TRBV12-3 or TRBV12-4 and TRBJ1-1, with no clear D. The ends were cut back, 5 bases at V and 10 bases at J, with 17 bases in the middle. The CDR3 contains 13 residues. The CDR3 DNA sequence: TGTGCCAGCAGTGAGGACTTTGAACGAGGAGCTTTCTTT. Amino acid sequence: CASSEDFERGAFF.

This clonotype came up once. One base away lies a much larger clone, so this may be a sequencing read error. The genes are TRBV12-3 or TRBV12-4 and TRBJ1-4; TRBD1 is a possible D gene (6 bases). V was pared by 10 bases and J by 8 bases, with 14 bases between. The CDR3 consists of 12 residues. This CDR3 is CATTGSGEKLFF. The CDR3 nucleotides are TGTGCCACCACAGGGTCCGGCGAAAAACTGTTTTTT.

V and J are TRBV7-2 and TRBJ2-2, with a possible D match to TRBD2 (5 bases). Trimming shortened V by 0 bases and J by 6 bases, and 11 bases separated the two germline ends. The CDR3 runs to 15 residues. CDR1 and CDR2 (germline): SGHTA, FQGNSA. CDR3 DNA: TGTGCCAGCAGCTTAGCGGTAGGGCGGGCCGGGGAGCTGTTTTTT. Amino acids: CASSLAVGRAGELFF.